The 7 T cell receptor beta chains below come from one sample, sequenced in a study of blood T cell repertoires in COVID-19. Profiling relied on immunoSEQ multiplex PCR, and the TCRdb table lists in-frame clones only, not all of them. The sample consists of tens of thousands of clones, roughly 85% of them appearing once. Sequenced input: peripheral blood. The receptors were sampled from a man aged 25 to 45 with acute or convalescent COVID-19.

The DNA for the CDR3 is TGTGCCAGTAGTCCGGCCGTACAGGGGAGTACGCAGTATTTT. Translated: CASSPAVQGSTQYF. The genes are TRBV19 and TRBJ2-3; 7 bases are shared with TRBD1. Germline CDR1 and CDR2: LNHDA and SQIVND (reference sequence). The CDR3 runs 14 residues. V shed 5 bases, J shed 8 bases, and the junction held 10 bases outside the gene matches. The whole variable domain, remainder taken from reference TRBV19 and TRBJ2-3, is DGGITQSPKYLFRKEGQNVTLSCEQNLNHDAMYWYRQDPGQGLRLIYYSQIVNDFQKGDIAEGYSVSREKKESFPLTVTSAQKNPTAFYLCASSPAVQGSTQYFGPGTRLTVL.

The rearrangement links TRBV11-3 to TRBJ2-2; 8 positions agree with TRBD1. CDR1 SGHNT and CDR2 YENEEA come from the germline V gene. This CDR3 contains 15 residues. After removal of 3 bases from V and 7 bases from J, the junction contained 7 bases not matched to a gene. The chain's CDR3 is CASSLRQGTGGELFF. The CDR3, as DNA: TGTGCCAGCAGCTTGCGACAGGGGACGGGCGGGGAGCTGTTTTTT.

As DNA, the CDR3 is TGTGCCTTAGCGATGGGGGATACGCAGTATTTT. Encoded protein: CALAMGDTQYF. The chain is built from TRBV30 and TRBJ2-3, with D perhaps matching TRBD2 (5 bases). This CDR3 contains 11 residues. Deletions cut 7 bases from V and 6 bases from J, with 11 bases between. Per the germline V gene, CDR1 is GTSNPN and CDR2 is SVGIG (reference sequence).

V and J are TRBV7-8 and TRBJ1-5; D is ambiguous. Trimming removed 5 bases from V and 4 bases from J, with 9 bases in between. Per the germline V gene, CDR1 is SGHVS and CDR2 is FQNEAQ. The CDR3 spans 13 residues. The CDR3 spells CASSPQKNQPQHF. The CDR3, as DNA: TGTGCCAGCAGCCCACAGAAGAATCAGCCCCAGCATTTT. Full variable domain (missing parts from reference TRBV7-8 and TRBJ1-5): GAGVSQSPRYKVAKRGQDVALRCDPISGHVSLFWYQQALGQGPEFLTYFQNEAQLDKSGLPSDRFFAERPEGSVSTLKIQRTQQEDSAVYLCASSPQKNQPQHFGDGTRLSIL.

The CDR3 protein is CAISEGLAETTDTQYF. CDR3 nucleotides: TGTGCCATCAGTGAGGGACTAGCGGAGACCACAGATACGCAGTATTTT. V is TRBV10-3 and J is TRBJ2-3, with 10 bases matching TRBD2. In germline, CDR1 is ENHRY, CDR2 SYGVKD. V lost 2 bases, J lost 2 bases, and 4 bases stayed unmatched. This CDR3 region has 16 residues.

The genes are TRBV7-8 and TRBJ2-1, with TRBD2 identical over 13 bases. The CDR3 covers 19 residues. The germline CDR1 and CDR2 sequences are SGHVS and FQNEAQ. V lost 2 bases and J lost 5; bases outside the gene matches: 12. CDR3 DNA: TGTGCCAGCAGCTTATCAGGGGGGACTAGCGGGGTGAGAAACAATGAGCAGTTCTTC. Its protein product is CASSLSGGTSGVRNNEQFF.

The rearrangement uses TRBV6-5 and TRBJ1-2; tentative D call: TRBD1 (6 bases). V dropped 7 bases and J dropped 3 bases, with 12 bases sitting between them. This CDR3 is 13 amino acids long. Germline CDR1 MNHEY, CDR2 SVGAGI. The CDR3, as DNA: TGTGCCAGCATCGAGGGGGTGGACTATGGCTACACCTTC. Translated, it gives CASIEGVDYGYTF.